A single sample gave rise to the 29 T cell receptor beta chains below, sequenced in a study of blood T cell repertoires in COVID-19. Clones were sequenced by immunoSEQ multiplex PCR, and TCRdb holds only the in-frame ones, with some missing. The sample holds over 200,000 clones, approximately 89% seen once. Sequencing was performed on PBMCs or T cells enriched from blood (not recorded which). Receptors were obtained from a woman in her 30s who had been exposed to COVID-19.

This clone was recorded only once. This chain joins TRBV7-9 and TRBJ1-5, with D unresolved. From germline, CDR1 is SEHNR and CDR2 FQNEAQ (reference sequence). The CDR3 length is 11 residues. The V end lost 1 base, the J end lost 9 bases, and 4 bases lay between the germline ends. This CDR3 reads CASSLGGPQHF. The CDR3 coding sequence is TGTGCCAGCAGCTTAGGAGGGCCCCAGCATTTT.

The chain recombines TRBV5-1 with TRBJ2-1, with 9 bases identical to TRBD2. After removal of 4 bases from V and 7 bases from J, the junction contained 12 bases not matched to a gene. This CDR3 contains 16 residues. Germline CDR1 is SGHRS and CDR2 is YFSETQ. Written as DNA, the CDR3 is TGCGCCAGCAGCCCGGCGGCTAGCGGGACCCATAATGAGCAGTTCTTC. Encoded protein: CASSPAASGTHNEQFF.

This chain links TRBV11-2 with TRBJ2-1, with 13 bases aligning to TRBD2. Germline values: CDR1 SGHAT, CDR2 FQNNGV. This CDR3 is built from 13 residues. V shed 0 bases and J 16 bases; nucleotides not matched to a gene: 3. The CDR3 DNA reads as TGTGCCAGCAGCTTAGATTGGACTAGCGGGAGTTTCTTC. Its protein product is CASSLDWTSGSFF.

As to this clone: A read error may account for a junction end that differs from germline. This chain uses TRBV12-3 or TRBV12-4 with TRBJ1-2; a weak D match, TRBD1 (5 bases). This CDR3 region has 12 residues. CDR3 region: CASSLARGGYTF. Here the CDR3 DNA reads TGTGCCAGCAGTCTAGCAAGGGGCGGCTACACCTTC.

This clone was seen only once. The chain links TRBV19 to TRBJ1-2, with a weak D call TRBD1 (5 bases). Trimming pared 5 bases from V and 0 bases from J, leaving 10 bases between. Germline V gene lookup returns CDR1 LNHDA and CDR2 SQIVND (reference sequence). This CDR3 is built from 14 residues. DNA of the CDR3: TGTGCCAGTAGTGCGGGGGGAACTAACTATGGCTACACCTTC. Protein product: CASSAGGTNYGYTF.

J is TRBJ1-1 and V is TRBV7-9; D may be TRBD1 (5 bases). V was trimmed by 5 bases and J by 1 base, leaving 23 bases between them. The CDR3 is made up of 18 amino acids. Germline V gene lookup returns CDR1 SEHNR and CDR2 FQNEAQ (reference sequence). The CDR3 loop reads CASSVYAGRGEGNTEAFF. The DNA for the CDR3 is TGTGCCAGCAGCGTTTATGCGGGACGGGGAGAGGGGAACACTGAAGCTTTCTTT.

This clone was counted ten times or more. This chain links TRBV10-2 with TRBJ2-2, with 12 bases matching TRBD1. CDR3 size: 19 residues. Germline V gene sequence: CDR1 WSHSY, CDR2 SAAADI. J gave up 8 bases and V 5 bases, and 18 bases lay outside the gene matches. CDR3 DNA sequence: TGCGCCAGCAGTACCGGGACAGGGGGCGCACTCGGTTCTTTGGGGGAGCTGTTTTTT. Protein product: CASSTGTGGALGSLGELFF.

V usage is TRBV11-3 and J usage is TRBJ2-2, with D perhaps TRBD2 (6 bases). The CDR3 runs 17 residues. Germline-derived CDR1 and CDR2 are SGHNT and YENEEA. V dropped 4 bases and J dropped 2 bases, with 17 bases sitting between them. As DNA, the CDR3 is TGTGCCAGCAGCTCCGGACTCCGGAGGGGTAACACCGGGGAGCTGTTTTTT. Translation: CASSSGLRRGNTGELFF.

The rearrangement joins TRBV2 to TRBJ2-1; D might be TRBD1 (5 bases). The CDR3 consists of 13 residues. CDR1 is SNHLY, CDR2 FYNNEI, per germline. The V end lost 3 bases, the J end lost 7 bases, and 10 bases lay between the germline ends. The CDR3 here is CASSDFTGNEQFF. In DNA form, the CDR3 reads TGTGCCAGCAGTGACTTTACAGGAAATGAGCAGTTCTTC.

V is TRBV9 and J is TRBJ1-6, with 7 bases matching TRBD1. The ends lost 3 bases at V and 6 bases at J; junction bases unmatched: 6. This CDR3 is built from 15 residues. CDR1 is SGDLS, CDR2 YYNGEE, per germline. CDR3 protein: CASSDAGTANSPLHF. Here the CDR3 DNA reads TGTGCCAGCAGCGACGCCGGGACAGCTAATTCACCCCTCCACTTT.

This sequence joins TRBV7-9 and TRBJ1-4; TRBD1 aligns across 8 bases. Germline CDR1 SEHNR, CDR2 FQNEAQ (reference sequence). The length of the CDR3 is 17 residues. Germline trimming cut 4 bases from V and 3 bases from J; bases unmatched to any gene: 10. The CDR3 coding sequence is TGTGCCAGCAGCTATGGACAGGGAAGTTCAGCTAATGAAAAACTGTTTTTT. Protein sequence: CASSYGQGSSANEKLFF.

V usage is TRBV6-5 and J usage is TRBJ2-3; no definite D call. The V gene lost 6 bases and the J gene lost 3 bases, with 10 bases spanning the gap. CDR1 and CDR2 (germline): MNHEY, SVGAGI. The CDR3 runs 13 residues. This CDR3 reads CASRPVSTDTQYF. The CDR3 DNA is TGTGCCAGCAGGCCGGTCTCTACAGATACGCAGTATTTT.

The count of this clone is one. V and J are TRBV28 and TRBJ2-1, with TRBD2 identical over 15 bases. Germline V gene data show CDR1 as MDHEN and CDR2 as SYDVKM. This CDR3 has 15 residues. Trimming removed 7 bases from V and 6 bases from J; junction bases left unmatched: 4. The DNA for the CDR3 is TGTGCCAGCACCCTGGGACTAGCGGGAGGCAATGAGCAGTTCTTC. Amino acid sequence: CASTLGLAGGNEQFF.

The V call is TRBV6-1, the J call TRBJ1-2; D remains ambiguous. The CDR3 loop spans 15 amino acids. Germline lookup yields CDR1 MNHNS and CDR2 SASEGT. V gave up 2 bases and J gave up 4 bases, with 14 bases separating them. CDR3 sequence reads: CASSETGGRFYGYTF. DNA of the CDR3: TGTGCCAGCAGTGAAACGGGAGGTCGGTTCTATGGCTACACCTTC.

This clone has only one observation. V is TRBV3-1 (or the pseudogene TRBV3-2) and J is TRBJ1-2; D perhaps matches TRBD1 (5 bases). CDR1 and CDR2 (germline): LGHDT, YNNKEL (reference sequence). The CDR3 runs 15 residues. The V end was cut by 4 bases, the J end by 1 base, with 13 bases between. The CDR3 DNA reads as TGTGCCAGCAGCCGAGGCGTCGGGGGTAACTATGGCTACACCTTC. Translated: CASSRGVGGNYGYTF.

This chain uses TRBV7-6 with TRBJ2-7; perhaps TRBD2 as D (6 bases). Germline V gene data show CDR1 as SGHVS and CDR2 as FNYEAQ. The CDR3 is 14 residues long. Trimming left V 5 bases short and J 4 bases short, with 15 bases between. CDR3 DNA sequence: TGTGCCAGCAGCCAACGGGACTCCGAGTACGAGCAGTACTTC. Encoded protein: CASSQRDSEYEQYF. Full variable domain (rest looked up from reference TRBV7-6 and TRBJ2-7): GAGVSQSPRYKVTKRGQDVALRCDPISGHVSLYWYRQALGQGPEFLTYFNYEAQQDKSGLPNDRFSAERPEGSISTLTIQRTEQRDSAMYRCASSQRDSEYEQYFGPGTRLTVT.

This clone occurred once. This chain joins TRBV11-2 and TRBJ2-3; D gene uncertain. Trimming took 6 bases from V and 4 from J, leaving 11 bases between them. The germline CDR1 and CDR2 sequences are SGHAT and FQNNGV. The CDR3 runs 13 residues. The CDR3 region has the DNA TGTGCCAGCAGTGCCCAGTGGTCAGATACGCAGTATTTT. Its protein is CASSAQWSDTQYF.

This chain joins TRBV29-1 and TRBJ1-1, with a tentative D call TRBD1 (6 bases). Germline V gives CDR1 SQVTM, CDR2 ANQGSEA. This CDR3 region has 12 residues. V was cut by 5 bases and J by 4 bases, with 11 bases left in between. CDR3 residues: CSVIQGFTEAFF. The CDR3 DNA is TGCAGCGTTATACAGGGTTTCACTGAAGCTTTCTTT.

The chain is built from TRBV28 and TRBJ2-7; 7 bases are a match to TRBD1. This CDR3 has 13 residues. Germline V gene sequence: CDR1 MDHEN, CDR2 SYDVKM. V was clipped by 7 bases and J by 3 bases; unmatched bases: 6. CDR3 amino acids: CASNLQGIYEQYF. Written as DNA, the CDR3 is TGTGCCAGCAACCTACAGGGGATCTACGAGCAGTACTTC.

This clone was counted only a few times. The V and J genes are TRBV19 and TRBJ1-6, with 9 positions matching TRBD1. The trim removed 6 bases at V and 9 bases at J, leaving 6 bases unmatched. CDR3 length: 14 residues. Germline-derived CDR1 and CDR2 are LNHDA and SQIVND (reference sequence). CDR3 coding DNA: TGTGCCAGTAGGGGACAGGGTGGCTTTTCACCCCTCCACTTT. The encoded protein is CASRGQGGFSPLHF.

The rearrangement joins TRBV7-9 to TRBJ1-4, with TRBD1 identical over 7 bases. Trimming at V came to 5 bases and at J to 0 bases, leaving 6 bases not matched to a gene. Germline V lookup: CDR1 SEHNR, CDR2 FQNEAQ (reference sequence). The CDR3 has 16 amino acids. The CDR3 sequence: CASSPGTVTTNEKLFF. CDR3 DNA: TGTGCCAGCAGCCCGGGGACAGTTACAACTAATGAAAAACTGTTTTTT.

This clone was detected once. The chain employs TRBV19 and TRBJ2-4; TRBD1 agrees at 9 bases. There are 15 residues in the CDR3. V dropped 3 bases and J dropped 6; count of bases not matched to a gene: 6. The germline V gene has CDR1 LNHDA and CDR2 SQIVND (reference sequence). CDR3 in amino acids: CASSIRQGDLNIQYF. In DNA, the CDR3 is TGTGCCAGTAGTATCCGACAGGGGGATCTAAACATTCAGTACTTC.

This sequence joins TRBV4-2 and TRBJ2-5, with TRBD2 matching 9 bases. The junction had 15 bases not matched to a gene; V was cut back by 5 bases and J by 5 bases. The CDR3 runs 17 residues. Germline V gene sequence: CDR1 LGHNA, CDR2 YNFKEQ. CDR3 DNA sequence: TGTGCCAGCAGCAAGCCTCACGGGCTAGCGGGATCGGAGACCCAGTACTTC. It yields the protein CASSKPHGLAGSETQYF.

The chain joins TRBV7-3 to TRBJ2-7, with TRBD1 identical over 7 bases. CDR1 SGHTA and CDR2 FQGTGA come from the germline V gene. The V gene end was trimmed by 5 bases and the J gene end by 7 bases; junction bases not matched to a gene: 5. The CDR3 loop spans 12 amino acids. The CDR3 nucleotides are TGTGCCAGCAGCGGCGCGACAGGGGAGCAGTACTTC. It specifies CASSGATGEQYF.

V is TRBV7-6 and J is TRBJ2-2, with TRBD1 as a possible D gene (6 bases). The CDR3 consists of 16 residues. Between the trimmed V and J ends, which lost 10 bases and 2 bases, there was a span of 20 bases. Germline CDR1 reads SGHVS; CDR2 reads FNYEAQ. DNA of the CDR3: TGTGCCACGGGACATGGGACCTTACTAAACACCGGGGAGCTGTTTTTT. The encoded protein is CATGHGTLLNTGELFF. Together with reference TRBV7-6 and TRBJ2-2, the CDR3 gives the full variable domain: GAGVSQSPRYKVTKRGQDVALRCDPISGHVSLYWYRQALGQGPEFLTYFNYEAQQDKSGLPNDRFSAERPEGSISTLTIQRTEQRDSAMYRCATGHGTLLNTGELFFGEGSRLTVL.

V is TRBV9 and J is TRBJ2-1; D unresolved. Deletions cut 1 base from V and 7 bases from J, with 6 bases between. The CDR3 spans 12 residues. Germline assignment: CDR1 SGDLS and CDR2 YYNGEE. The CDR3 loop reads CASSVSANEQFF. CDR3 nucleotide sequence: TGTGCCAGCAGCGTATCTGCGAATGAGCAGTTCTTC.

The chain employs TRBV21-1 and TRBJ2-7; no DNA check was done on the table's D call, TRBD2. TRBV21-1 is marked as a pseudogene. The CDR3 runs 16 residues. CDR3 amino acids: CASSKVRRYDSYEQYF. The CDR3 region has the DNA TGTGCCAGCAGCAAGGTTAGGCGGTATGACTCCTACGAGCAGTACTTC.

This chain uses TRBV9 with TRBJ1-1; 7 bases match TRBD1. CDR1 is SGDLS and CDR2 is YYNGEE in the germline V gene. This CDR3 comprises 16 residues. Losses at the gene ends were 4 bases for V and 8 bases for J; bases not matched to a gene: 17. For the CDR3, the DNA is TGTGCCAGCAGCCCCTCCCCGCCAGGGGGGTTGAGAGAAGCTTTCTTT. It is translated as CASSPSPPGGLREAFF.

The V call is TRBV6-1, the J call TRBJ1-1, with D unresolved. This CDR3 contains 12 residues. V lost 2 bases, J lost 1 base, and 2 bases lay in between. Germline CDR1 is MNHNS and CDR2 is SASEGT. Here the CDR3 reads CASSERNTEAFF. The CDR3 nucleotides read TGTGCCAGCAGTGAACGGAACACTGAAGCTTTCTTT.